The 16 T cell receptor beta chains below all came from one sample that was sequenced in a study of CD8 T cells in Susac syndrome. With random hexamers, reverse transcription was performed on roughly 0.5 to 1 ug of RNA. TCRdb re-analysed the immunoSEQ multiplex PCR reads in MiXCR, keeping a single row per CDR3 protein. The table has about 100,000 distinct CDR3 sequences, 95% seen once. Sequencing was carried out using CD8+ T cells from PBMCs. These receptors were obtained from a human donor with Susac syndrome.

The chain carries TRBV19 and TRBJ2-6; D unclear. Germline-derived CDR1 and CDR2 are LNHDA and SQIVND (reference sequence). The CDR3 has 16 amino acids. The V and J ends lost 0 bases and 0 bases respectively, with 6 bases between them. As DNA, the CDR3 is TGTGCCAGTAGTATAGACGGAAGCTCTGGGGCCAACGTCCTGACTTTC. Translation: CASSIDGSSGANVLTF.

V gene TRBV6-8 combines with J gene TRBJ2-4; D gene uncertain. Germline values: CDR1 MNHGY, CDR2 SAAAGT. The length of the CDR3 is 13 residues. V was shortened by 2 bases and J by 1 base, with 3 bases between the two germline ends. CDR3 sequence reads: CASSYRAKNIQYF. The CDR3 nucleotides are TGTGCCAGCAGTTACAGGGCCAAAAACATTCAGTACTTC.

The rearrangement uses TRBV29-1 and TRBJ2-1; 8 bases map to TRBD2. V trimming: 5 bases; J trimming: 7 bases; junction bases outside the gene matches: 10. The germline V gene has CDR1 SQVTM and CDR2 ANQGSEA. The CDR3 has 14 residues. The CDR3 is CSVIRSGRGNEQFF. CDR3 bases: TGCAGCGTTATCCGGAGCGGGAGAGGGAATGAGCAGTTCTTC.

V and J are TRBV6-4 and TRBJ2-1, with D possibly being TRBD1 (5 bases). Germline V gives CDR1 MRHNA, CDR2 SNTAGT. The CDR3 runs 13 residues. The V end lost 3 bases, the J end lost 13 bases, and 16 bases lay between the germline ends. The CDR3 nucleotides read TGTGCCAGCAGTGAGTCGTCCTTAAGGGGTCAGTTCTTC. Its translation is CASSESSLRGQFF.

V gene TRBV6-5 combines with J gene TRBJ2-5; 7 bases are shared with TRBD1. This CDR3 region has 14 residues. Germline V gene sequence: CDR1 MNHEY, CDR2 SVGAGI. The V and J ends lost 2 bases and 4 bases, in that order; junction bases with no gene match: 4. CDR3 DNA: TGTGCCAGCAGTTACACGGGGACAGCAGAGACCCAGTACTTC. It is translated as CASSYTGTAETQYF.

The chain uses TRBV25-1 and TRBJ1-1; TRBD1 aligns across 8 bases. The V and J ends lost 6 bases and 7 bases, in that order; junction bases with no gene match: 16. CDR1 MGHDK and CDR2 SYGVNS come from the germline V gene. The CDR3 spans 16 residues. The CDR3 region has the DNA TGTGCCAGCAGAAAGTCCTTAAACGAACAGGGGGATGAAGCTTTCTTT. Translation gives CASRKSLNEQGDEAFF.

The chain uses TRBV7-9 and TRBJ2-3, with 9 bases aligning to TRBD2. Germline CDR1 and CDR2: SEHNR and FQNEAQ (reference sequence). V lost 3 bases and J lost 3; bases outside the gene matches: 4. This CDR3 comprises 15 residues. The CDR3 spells CASSFPAGGTDTQYF. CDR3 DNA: TGTGCCAGCAGCTTCCCAGCGGGAGGTACAGATACGCAGTATTTT.

The CDR3 DNA sequence: TGCAGTGCTAGAGGCCCTGGGACTAGTTTAACCGAGCAGTTCTTC. Translation: CSARGPGTSLTEQFF. The rearrangement joins TRBV20-1 to TRBJ2-1, with 8 bases aligning to TRBD2. V trimming: 1 base; J trimming: 10 bases; junction bases outside the gene matches: 12. The CDR3 has 15 residues. CDR1 is DFQATT and CDR2 is SNEGSKA in the germline V gene (reference sequence).

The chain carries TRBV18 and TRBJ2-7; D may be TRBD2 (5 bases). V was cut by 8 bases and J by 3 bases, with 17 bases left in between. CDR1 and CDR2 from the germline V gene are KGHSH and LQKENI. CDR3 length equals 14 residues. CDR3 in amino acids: CASHRSGVHYEQYF. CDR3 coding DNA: TGTGCCAGCCACCGCTCCGGGGTCCACTACGAGCAGTACTTC. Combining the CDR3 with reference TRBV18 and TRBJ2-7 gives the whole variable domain NAGVMQNPRHLVRRRGQEARLRCSPMKGHSHVYWYRQLPEEGLKFMVYLQKENIIDESGMPKERFSAEFPKEGPSILRIQQVVRGDSAAYFCASHRSGVHYEQYFGPGTRLTVT.

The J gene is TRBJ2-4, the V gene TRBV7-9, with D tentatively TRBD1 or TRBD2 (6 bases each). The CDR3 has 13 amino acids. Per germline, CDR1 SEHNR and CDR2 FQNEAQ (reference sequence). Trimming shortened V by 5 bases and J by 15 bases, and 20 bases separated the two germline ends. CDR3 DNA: TGTGCCAGCAGCCCCCTCAATAAACAGGGACTGTACTTC. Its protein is CASSPLNKQGLYF.

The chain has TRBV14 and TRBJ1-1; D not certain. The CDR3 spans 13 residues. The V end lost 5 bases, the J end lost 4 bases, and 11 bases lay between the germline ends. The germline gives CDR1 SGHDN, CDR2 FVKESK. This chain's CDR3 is CASSKLTGTEAFF. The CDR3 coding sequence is TGTGCCAGCAGCAAGTTAACGGGCACTGAAGCTTTCTTT.

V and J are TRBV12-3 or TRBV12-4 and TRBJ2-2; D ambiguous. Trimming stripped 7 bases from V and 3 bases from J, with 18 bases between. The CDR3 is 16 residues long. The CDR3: CASITPGTPDTGELFF. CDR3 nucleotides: TGTGCCAGCATCACCCCGGGCACCCCGGACACCGGGGAGCTGTTTTTT.

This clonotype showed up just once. The CDR3 DNA is TGCAGTGCTAGTACCGAGGCCCTGCGTTCCTACAATGAGCAGTTCTTC. Its protein is CSASTEALRSYNEQFF. The chain employs TRBV20-1 and TRBJ2-1; D gene unclear. The germline V gene has CDR1 DFQATT and CDR2 SNEGSKA (reference sequence). V was shortened by 3 bases and J by 1 base, with 16 bases between the two germline ends. The CDR3 runs 16 residues.

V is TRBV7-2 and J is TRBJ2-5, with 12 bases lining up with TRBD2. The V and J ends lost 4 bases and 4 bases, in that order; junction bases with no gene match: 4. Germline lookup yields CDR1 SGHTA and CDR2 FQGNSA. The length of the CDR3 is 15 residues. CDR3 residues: CASSSSSGGVETQYF. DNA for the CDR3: TGTGCCAGCAGCTCCTCTAGCGGGGGGGTAGAGACCCAGTACTTC.

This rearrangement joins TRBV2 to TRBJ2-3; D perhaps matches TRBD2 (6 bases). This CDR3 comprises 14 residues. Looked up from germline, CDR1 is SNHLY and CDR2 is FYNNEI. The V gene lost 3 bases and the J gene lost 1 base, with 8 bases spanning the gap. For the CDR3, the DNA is TGTGCCAGCAGTGAGTCTAGCGGCACAGATACGCAGTATTTT. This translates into CASSESSGTDTQYF.

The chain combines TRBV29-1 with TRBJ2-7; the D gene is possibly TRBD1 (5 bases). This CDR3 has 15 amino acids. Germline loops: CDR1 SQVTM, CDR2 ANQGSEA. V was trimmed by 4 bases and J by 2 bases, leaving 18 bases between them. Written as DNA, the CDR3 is TGCAGCGTTGTATCCGGCGGTGGGGCCCCCTACGAGCAGTACTTC. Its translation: CSVVSGGGAPYEQYF.